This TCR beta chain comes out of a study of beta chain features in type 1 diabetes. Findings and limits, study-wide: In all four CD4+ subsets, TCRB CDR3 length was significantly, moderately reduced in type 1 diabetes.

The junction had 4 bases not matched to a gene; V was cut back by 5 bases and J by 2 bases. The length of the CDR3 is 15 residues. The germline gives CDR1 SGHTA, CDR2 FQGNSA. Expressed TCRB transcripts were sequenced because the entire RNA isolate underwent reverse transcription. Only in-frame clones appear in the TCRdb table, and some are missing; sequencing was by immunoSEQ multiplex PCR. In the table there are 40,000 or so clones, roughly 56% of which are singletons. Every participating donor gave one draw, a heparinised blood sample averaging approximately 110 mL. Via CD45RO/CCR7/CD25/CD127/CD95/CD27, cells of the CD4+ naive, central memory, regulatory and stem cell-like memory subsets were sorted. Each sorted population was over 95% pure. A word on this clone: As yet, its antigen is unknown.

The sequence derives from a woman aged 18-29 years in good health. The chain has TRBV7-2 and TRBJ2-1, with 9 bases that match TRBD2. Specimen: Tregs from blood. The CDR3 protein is CASSRSGGPYNEQFF. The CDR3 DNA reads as TGTGCCAGCAGCCGTAGCGGGGGCCCCTACAATGAGCAGTTCTTC.